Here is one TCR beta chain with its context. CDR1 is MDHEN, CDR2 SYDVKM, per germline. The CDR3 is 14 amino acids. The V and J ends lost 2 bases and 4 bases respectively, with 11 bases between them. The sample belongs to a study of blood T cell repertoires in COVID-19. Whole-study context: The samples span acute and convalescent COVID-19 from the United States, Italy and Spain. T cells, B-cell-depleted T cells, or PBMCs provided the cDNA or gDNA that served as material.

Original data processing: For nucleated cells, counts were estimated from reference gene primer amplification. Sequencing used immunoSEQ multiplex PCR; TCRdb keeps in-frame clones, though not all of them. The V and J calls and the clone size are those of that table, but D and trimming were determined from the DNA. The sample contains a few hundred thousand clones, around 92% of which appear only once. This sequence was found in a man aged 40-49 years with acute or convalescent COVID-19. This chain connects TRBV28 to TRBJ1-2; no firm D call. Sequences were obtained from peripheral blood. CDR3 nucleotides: TGTGCCAGCAGTTTAGGAGGCCAGATCTATGGCTACACCTTC. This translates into CASSLGGQIYGYTF.